The sequence of this TCR beta chain was determined in a study of T cell responses to AZD1222 COVID-19 vaccine (dated by TCRdb to the early 2020s). For the study in its entirety: AZD1222 recipients given second doses at about 4 weeks or at about 12 weeks were pooled, since spike-specific TCR depth and breadth were not found to differ between the two schedules. Trial participants were enrolled by age into 18-55, 56-69 and 70-plus year subgroups, with around 150, 28 and 57 TCR-sequenced participants respectively. A total of around 240 trial participants underwent TCR sequencing, of whom approximately 210 received two doses of AZD1222 and approximately 25 received two doses of the MenACWY control vaccine.

The CDR3 regions of human TCRbeta chains were analyzed by immunosequencing. On the study's bioinformatics: Repertoire TCRs were checked for matches against a reference library of SARS-CoV-2-specific TCRs that had been generated using the MIRA antigen-specificity platform. Breadth was defined as the fraction of unique TCRs that were SARS-CoV-2-associated, and depth was defined as the fraction of total T cells that were SARS-CoV-2-associated. Using the MIRA data, each spike-specific TCR was assigned both to the spike region to which the TCR was reactive and to a CD4 or CD8 class. Log10-transformed breadth and depth values were compared by one-way ANOVA with Sidak's multiple comparisons tests. TCRdb limited this immuneACCESS table to in-frame rearrangements with V and J called. A share of clones is missing; checked studies link under half to unresolved V genes, and the rest is unexplained. V and J calls and clone size come straight from that table; D and trimming were deduced from the DNA. The sample table contains around 150,000 clones; only one count was recorded for less than 95% of them. About 1.3% of the sample is taken by the ten largest.

The intended sense of this specimen's time point label: baseline before first vaccination. Samples from vaccinated people were obtained from the UK trials COV001 and COV002, which included a single-blind randomized controlled phase 2/3 trial of AZD1222 (ChAdOx1 nCoV-19) in healthy adults. For TCRbeta chain sequencing, PBMC samples from trial participants were taken at day 0 and at day 28 after the second dose. From the germline V gene, CDR1 is SGHTA and CDR2 is FQGTGA. Cut back by 5 bases and 3 bases, the V and J ends lie 11 bases apart. From the cysteine through the phenylalanine, the CDR3 covers 14 amino acids. Only the CDR3 region is kept as DNA, spanning 42 bases read in frame from base 1. Notes on this clone: The antigen it recognizes is unknown. Per-base qualities were not stored, and no clone one base away is much larger.

The paper's findings and limits, for the study overall: Participants were mostly white British and included more females than males, and it was suggested by the authors that clonal diversity may have been underestimated. In the small 56-69-year group, the increase in depth fell short of significance, most likely because of low power. After two AZD1222 doses, spike-specific TCR breadth and depth were significantly higher than at day 0 and than in MenACWY recipients. The vaccine-associated CD4 TCRs covered the entire spike protein, and the dominant responses fell in regions 160-218 and 743-854. Because no samples from the day 14 peak response were available, repertoires could be characterized only after the peak T cell response. Conclusions about previously exposed vaccinees were limited because only six AZD1222 recipients were SARS-CoV-2 seropositive at baseline. Reportedly, close to half of the unique spike-specific TCRs recognized epitopes lying outside the regions that are mutated in the B.1.351 and B.1.1.7 variants.

This sequence originates from an adult in good health. Here the sequenced sample was peripheral blood, taken on day 0 of AZD1222 vaccination. In this chain, TRBV7-3 is recombined with TRBJ1-5; tentative D gene TRBD1, with 5 bases matching. Here the CDR3 is given as CASSLTGDNQPQHF. Read as DNA, the sequence is TGTGCCAGCAGCCTGACGGGGGACAATCAGCCCCAGCATTTT.